The T cell receptor beta chain under discussion was sequenced for a study of blood T cell repertoires in COVID-19. Study at large: PBMCs, B-cell-depleted T cells, or T cells provided the cDNA or gDNA that made up the material.

V was cut by 3 bases and J by 7 bases, with 10 bases left in between. CDR1 is MGHRA and CDR2 is YSYEKL in the germline V gene. The CDR3 has 13 residues. The sample holds a few counts of this clone. As originally analysed: Nucleated cell counts were estimated from reference gene primer amplification. Using immunoSEQ multiplex PCR, the repertoire was profiled, and TCRdb retains in-frame clones only, with some absent. The V and J calls and clone size are taken from that table; D and trimming were inferred from the DNA. The sample carries over 200,000 clones, about 83% recorded once. V gene TRBV4-1 combines with J gene TRBJ2-1; weak D call: TRBD1 (6 bases). This TCR derives from a woman aged 50 to 65 with acute or convalescent COVID-19. The sequenced sample was peripheral blood. The CDR3 DNA is TGCGCCAGCAGCCAGGGGGCGTTGAATGAGCAGTTCTTC. It is translated as CASSQGALNEQFF.